A selection of T cell receptor beta chains follows, all from one sample in a study of blood T cell repertoires in COVID-19. Repertoires were generated with immunoSEQ multiplex PCR, while TCRdb's copy carries only in-frame clones and drops some. The sample shows 400,000 to 450,000 clones, 80% to 90% of them seen only once. Sequencing used PBMCs or T cells enriched from blood (not recorded which). These receptors were collected from a young man who had recovered from COVID-19. Each CDR3 is given with its conserved first and last residue. D genes are given only for firm matches. Size values are once, few and many counts, or a class for expanded clones, and some rows have none.

size	J	V	D	DNA	CDR3
few	TRBJ1-5	TRBV5-1	NA	TGCGCCAGCAGCTTGGAGGGGCTAAGCAATCAGCCCCAGCATTTT	CASSLEGLSNQPQHF
NA	TRBJ2-1	TRBV5-5	TRBD2	TGTGCCAGCAGTACTAGCGGGTGGAATGAGCAGTTCTTC	CASSTSGWNEQFF
NA	TRBJ1-2	TRBV3-1/TRBV3-2	TRBD1	TGTGCCAGCAGCCAAGGGACAGGGGTTGGGTATGGCTACACCTTC	CASSQGTGVGYGYTF
NA	TRBJ2-3	TRBV12-5	NA	TGTGCTAGTGGTTTAGGACAGAATATCCCCACAGATACGCAGTATTTT	CASGLGQNIPTDTQYF
NA	TRBJ2-5	TRBV14	NA	TGTGCCAGCAGCCGCAGGGAAGAGACCCAGTACTTC	CASSRREETQYF
NA	TRBJ1-1	TRBV11-2	NA	TGTGCCAGCAGCTTAGCGTCGGGCCCCACAGGACCTAGAGGAAAAGCTTTCTTT	CASSLASGPTGPRGKAFF
NA	TRBJ2-1	TRBV18	NA	TGTGCCAGCTACAGGGACTCCTACAATGAGCAGTTCTTC	CASYRDSYNEQFF
NA	TRBJ2-3	TRBV4-1	TRBD2	TGCGCCAGCAGCCATCTGGCTAGCGGGAACACAGATACGCAGTATTTT	CASSHLASGNTDTQYF
NA	TRBJ2-5	TRBV5-1	TRBD1	TGCGCCAGCAGCCCCGGGGACAGGGGTGAGGGGGAGACCCAGTACTTC	CASSPGDRGEGETQYF
NA	TRBJ2-2	TRBV4-2	NA	TGTGCCAGCAGCCAAGAGATTCAGGTGGGCGGGGAGCTGTTTTTT	CASSQEIQVGGELFF
NA	TRBJ1-5	TRBV3-1/TRBV3-2	TRBD1	TGTGCCAGCAGCTGGACAGGGGACAATCAGCCCCAGCATTTT	CASSWTGDNQPQHF
NA	TRBJ1-2	TRBV29-1	TRBD1	TGCAGCGTTGAAGATCTTCTCCCTGGACAGGCCAACTATGGCTACACCTTC	CSVEDLLPGQANYGYTF
NA	TRBJ2-7	TRBV3-1/TRBV3-2	TRBD2	TGTGCCAGCAGCCAAGTTGAACCGGGACTACCGCCCTACGAGCAGTACTTC	CASSQVEPGLPPYEQYF
NA	TRBJ2-1	TRBV10-3	TRBD2	TGTGCCATCAGTGAGTCGGTACGGGAGGGTGAGCAGTTCTTC	CAISESVREGEQFF
NA	TRBJ2-7	TRBV7-6	NA	TGTGCCAGCAGCTTAAATGAGAACTACGAGCAGTACTTC	CASSLNENYEQYF
NA	TRBJ1-3	TRBV27	TRBD1	TGTGCCAGCAGCAGAACAGGGGTTAGAAACACCATATATTTT	CASSRTGVRNTIYF
NA	TRBJ2-7	TRBV27	NA	TGTGCCAGCAGTCACGGGACCTACGAGCAGTACTTC	CASSHGTYEQYF
NA	TRBJ2-7	TRBV27	TRBD2	TGTGCCAGCAGTATTAGCGGGAGGGCCCCCGAGCAGTACTTC	CASSISGRAPEQYF
NA	TRBJ1-1	TRBV12-3/TRBV12-4	NA	TGTGCCAGCACCGGGGACACCTACACTGAAGCTTTCTTT	CASTGDTYTEAFF
once	TRBJ2-3	TRBV3-1/TRBV3-2	NA	TGTGCCAGCAGCCAAGATGCCGGTTATACGCAGTATTTT	CASSQDAGYTQYF
NA	TRBJ1-1	TRBV19	TRBD1	TGTGCCAGTAGTAGCTTCCAGGGGGGCACTGAAGCTTTCTTT	CASSSFQGGTEAFF